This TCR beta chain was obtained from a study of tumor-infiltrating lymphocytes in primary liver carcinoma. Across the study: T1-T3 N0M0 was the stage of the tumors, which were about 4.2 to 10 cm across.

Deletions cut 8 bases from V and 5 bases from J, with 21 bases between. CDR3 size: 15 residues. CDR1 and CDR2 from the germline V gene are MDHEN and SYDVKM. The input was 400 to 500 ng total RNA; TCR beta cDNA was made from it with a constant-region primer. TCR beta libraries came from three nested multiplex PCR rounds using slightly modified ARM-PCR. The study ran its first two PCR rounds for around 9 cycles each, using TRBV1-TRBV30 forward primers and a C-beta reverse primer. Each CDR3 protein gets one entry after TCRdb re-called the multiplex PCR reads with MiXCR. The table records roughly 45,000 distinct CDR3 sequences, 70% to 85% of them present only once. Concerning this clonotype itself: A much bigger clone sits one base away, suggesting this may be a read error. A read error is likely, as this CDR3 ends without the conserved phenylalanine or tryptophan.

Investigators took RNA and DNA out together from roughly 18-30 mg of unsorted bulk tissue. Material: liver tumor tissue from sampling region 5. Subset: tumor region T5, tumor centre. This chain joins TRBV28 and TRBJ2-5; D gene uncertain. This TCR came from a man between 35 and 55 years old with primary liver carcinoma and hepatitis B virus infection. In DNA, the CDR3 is TGTGCCAGCCGTGTCTCCTTAAGTCCGTGGGAGACCCAGTACCTC. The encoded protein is CASRVSLSPWETQYL.